These 7 T cell receptor beta chains originate from one sample sequenced in a study of cytomegalovirus exposure and HLA in healthy donors. The primer mix had 60 Vbeta and 13 Jbeta primers. Assay: immunoSEQ multiplex PCR; the TCRdb copy retains only in-frame clones and omits some. The sample lists about 160,000 clones, approximately 76% seen once, with over 1.2% in the top ten. Material for sequencing was PBMCs. All receptors come from a man between 60 and 75 years old in good health and CMV-seronegative.

This rearrangement joins TRBV7-9 to TRBJ1-2; 9 nucleotides match TRBD1. The CDR3 sequence is 15 residues long. V lost 1 base, J lost 2 bases, and 2 bases stayed unmatched. Germline CDR1 is SEHNR and CDR2 is FQNEAQ (reference sequence). The CDR3 sequence is CASSLEDRGNYGYTF. In nucleotides, the CDR3 is TGTGCCAGCAGCTTAGAGGACAGGGGCAACTATGGCTACACCTTC.

V gene TRBV2 combines with J gene TRBJ2-3; tentatively, D is TRBD2 (7 bases). The length of the CDR3 is 16 residues. V was trimmed by 4 bases and J by 1 base, leaving 15 bases between them. Germline V gives CDR1 SNHLY, CDR2 FYNNEI. The chain's CDR3 is CASSALGGAGTDTQYF. CDR3 coding DNA: TGTGCCAGCAGTGCCCTGGGGGGGGCGGGCACAGATACGCAGTATTTT.

The chain combines TRBV18 with TRBJ2-7; a possible D gene is TRBD2 (7 bases). V was cut by 2 bases and J by 2 bases, with 10 bases left in between. Germline lookup yields CDR1 KGHSH and CDR2 LQKENI. CDR3 length equals 14 residues. CDR3 bases: TGTGCCAGCTCACCATCGGGGGGCGCCTACGAGCAGTACTTC. Residues: CASSPSGGAYEQYF.

V usage is TRBV5-1 and J usage is TRBJ1-4, with D unresolved. The CDR3 has 15 residues. V lost 0 bases and J lost 5, with 11 bases in between. From germline, CDR1 is SGHRS and CDR2 YFSETQ. The CDR3 reads CASSLDGLRNEKLFF. CDR3 nucleotide sequence: TGCGCCAGCAGCTTGGATGGGCTCCGCAATGAAAAACTGTTTTTT.

The chain employs TRBV6-6 and TRBJ2-1; TRBD2 agrees at 8 bases. Germline CDR1 MNHNY, CDR2 SVGAGI (reference sequence). CDR3 length: 11 residues. V shed 6 bases and J 12 bases; nucleotides not matched to a gene: 4. CDR3 DNA sequence: TGTGCCAGCAGCCTCGGGAGGGTGCAGTTCTTC. It specifies CASSLGRVQFF.

This sequence joins TRBV30 and TRBJ1-4; TRBD1 matches at 10 bases. Losses at the gene ends were 2 bases for V and 7 bases for J; bases not matched to a gene: 7. CDR3 length: 15 residues. The germline CDR1 and CDR2 sequences are GTSNPN and SVGIG (reference sequence). The CDR3 sequence is CAWSNRQGAREKLFF. DNA of the CDR3: TGTGCCTGGAGTAATCGACAGGGGGCGCGTGAAAAACTGTTTTTT.

The chain combines TRBV7-8 with TRBJ2-2; D possibly corresponds to TRBD2 (5 bases). The germline V gene encodes CDR1 SGHVS and CDR2 FQNEAQ. The CDR3 sequence is 17 residues long. Trimming took 1 base from V and 3 from J, leaving 15 bases between them. Written as DNA, the CDR3 is TGTGCCAGCAGCTTAGTACAAGGGAGAGGCGACACCGGGGAGCTGTTTTTT. Translating it yields CASSLVQGRGDTGELFF.